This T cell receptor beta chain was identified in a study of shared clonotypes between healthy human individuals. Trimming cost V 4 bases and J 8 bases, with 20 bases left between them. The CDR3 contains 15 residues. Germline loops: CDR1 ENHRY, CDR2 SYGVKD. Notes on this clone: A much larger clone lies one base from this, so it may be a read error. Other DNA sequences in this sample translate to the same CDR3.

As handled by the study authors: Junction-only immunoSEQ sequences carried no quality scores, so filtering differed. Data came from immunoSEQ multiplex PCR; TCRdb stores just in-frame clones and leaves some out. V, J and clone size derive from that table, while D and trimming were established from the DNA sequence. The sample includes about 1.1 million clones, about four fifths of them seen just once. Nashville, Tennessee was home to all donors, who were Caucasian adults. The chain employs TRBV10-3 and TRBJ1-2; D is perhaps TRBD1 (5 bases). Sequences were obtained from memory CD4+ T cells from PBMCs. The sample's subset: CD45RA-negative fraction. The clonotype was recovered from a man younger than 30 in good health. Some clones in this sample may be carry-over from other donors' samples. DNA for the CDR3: TGTGCCATCAGTGGGGTACAGGACTCAATCTACGGCTACACCTTC. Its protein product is CAISGVQDSIYGYTF.